This T cell receptor beta chain was sequenced for a study of T cell repertoires in cytomegalovirus infection. Background on the study: Shared public TCR beta signatures pointed to both CMV infection and a matching HLA type.

On this clonotype: Its matching antigen is unknown.

CDR3 length: 12 residues. Germline V gene sequence: CDR1 MNHNS, CDR2 SASEGT. V lost 7 bases to trimming and J lost 9 bases, with 13 bases between them. TCRdb recomputed calls from the reads with MiXCR, one row per CDR3 protein. The data show approximately 730,000 distinct CDR3 sequences, with approximately 33% seen just once and roughly 20% held by the top ten. The chain has TRBV6-1 and TRBJ1-5; possible D gene TRBD1, 6 bases. This sequence originates from a human donor in good health (CMV status not recorded). Some clones in this sample may be carry-over from other donors' samples. This material consisted of cultured PBMCs, taken from culture after CMV antigen stimulation. CDR3 DNA: TGTGCCAGCACCCCTCCGGGGGCGCCCCAGCATTTT. Translation: CASTPPGAPQHF.